This T cell receptor beta chain was captured in a study of T cell responses to AZD1222 COVID-19 vaccine. Overall study results and limits: The sample set comprised mostly white British donors with more females, and clonal diversity was possibly underestimated. Just a handful of people given AZD1222 tested seropositive at baseline.

The germline CDR1 and CDR2 sequences are GTSNPN and SVGIG (reference sequence). The CDR3 covers 12 residues. Trimming took 2 bases from V and 12 from J, leaving 14 bases between them. Clones were read by immunoSEQ multiplex PCR, and TCRdb kept only the in-frame ones, dropping some. The sample records 120,000 or so clones, around nine tenths being singletons. Remarks on this clone: What it recognizes is unknown.

The clonotype comes from an adult who received the AZD1222 COVID-19 vaccine. The J gene is TRBJ2-1, the V gene TRBV30; D not certain. The material sequenced was peripheral blood, taken 28 days after the second AZD1222 dose. This CDR3 is CAWSLEIAGQFF. In nucleotides, the CDR3 is TGTGCCTGGAGTTTGGAGATAGCAGGGCAGTTCTTC.